Listed here are 21 T cell receptor beta chains from one sample, sequenced in a study of CD4 and CD8 cells across lung adenocarcinoma regions. TCRdb re-derived calls from the PCR reads in MiXCR, one entry per CDR3 protein. Here the sample spans 13,000 or so distinct CDR3 sequences, just under 45% being singletons. The sequenced sample consisted of CD4+ T cells from the center of a lung tumor. The receptors shown here come from a male donor with lung adenocarcinoma. The CD4 and CD8 labels of this study may be unreliable.

This clonotype was seen ten or more times. The V call is TRBV7-8, the J call TRBJ2-5, with D possibly being TRBD2 (5 bases). The DNA end is more similar to TRBJ2-7, so the J call may be wrong. CDR3 length: 12 amino acids. Germline V gene sequence: CDR1 SGHVS, CDR2 FQNEAQ. CDR3 sequence: CASSLTKIEQYF. CDR3 DNA sequence: TGTGCCAGCAGCTTGACTAAAATCGAGCAGTACTTC.

In its sample, this clonotype ranks as medium-sized. V usage is TRBV27 and J usage is TRBJ2-4; D possibly uses TRBD1 or TRBD2 (5 bases each). Trimming removed 2 bases at V and 1 base at J, with 12 bases between. The germline V gene encodes CDR1 MNHEY and CDR2 SMNVEV (reference sequence). The CDR3 loop spans 16 amino acids. CDR3 sequence: CASSLGEGYAKNIQYF. For the CDR3, the DNA is TGTGCCAGCAGTTTAGGTGAGGGGTACGCCAAAAACATTCAGTACTTC.

The rearrangement joins TRBV6-1 to TRBJ2-1, with D unclear. The assigned J gene may be wrong: the sequence end matches TRBJ2-5 better. There are 15 residues in the CDR3. CDR1 and CDR2 (germline): MNHNS, SASEGT. CDR3: CASSESYIHQETQYF. The CDR3 nucleotides are TGTGCCAGCAGTGAATCATATATTCACCAAGAGACCCAGTACTTC.

With regard to this clonotype: The junction does not match germline at one end; this may be a read error. The V gene is TRBV6-5, the J gene TRBJ2-2, with D perhaps given as TRBD1 or TRBD2 (5 bases each). Germline V gene sequence: CDR1 MNHEY, CDR2 SVGAGI. This CDR3 has 15 amino acids. The CDR3 nucleotides are TGTGCCCGCAGACTCCAGTCTGGAATCACCGGGACGCAGTTTTTT. It is translated as CARRLQSGITGTQFF.

The table lists this clonotype with a count of one. This chain connects TRBV27 to TRBJ2-7, with D uncertain. The germline V gene has CDR1 MNHEY and CDR2 SMNVEV (reference sequence). Deletions cut 2 bases from V and 3 bases from J, with 8 bases between. This CDR3 is built from 13 residues. This chain's CDR3 is CASSLAQSYEQYF. Written as DNA, the CDR3 is TGTGCCAGCAGTTTAGCACAGAGCTACGAGCAGTACTTC.

The rearrangement links TRBV10-1 to TRBJ1-3; the D is unclear. The CDR3 runs 14 residues. Trimming shortened V by 3 bases and J by 2 bases, and 8 bases separated the two germline ends. Germline CDR1 reads WNHNN; CDR2 reads SYGVQD (reference sequence). This CDR3 is CASSESGAGNTIYF. In DNA form, the CDR3 reads TGCGCCAGCAGTGAATCCGGGGCTGGAAACACCATATATTTT.

This chain joins TRBV15 and TRBJ2-1; no definite D call. The J call may be incorrect, as the DNA end agrees better with TRBJ2-7. The CDR3 totals 12 residues. Germline CDR1 is LNHNV and CDR2 is YYDKDF (reference sequence). The CDR3 reads CATSRDLGEQYF. CDR3 coding DNA: TGTGCCACCAGCAGAGATTTAGGCGAGCAGTACTTC.

The chain combines TRBV18 with TRBJ2-1; D is unresolved. Germline CDR1 KGHSH, CDR2 LQKENI. The V end was cut by 2 bases, the J end by 6 bases, with 11 bases between. CDR3 length equals 14 residues. CDR3 loop: CASSPNRNSNEQFF. CDR3 bases: TGTGCCAGCTCACCAAATAGGAACTCCAATGAGCAGTTCTTC.

Comment on this clonotype: A read error may account for a junction end that differs from germline. This rearrangement joins TRBV10-1 to TRBJ2-5, with 7 bases lining up with TRBD2. CDR3 length: 16 amino acids. Per the germline V gene, CDR1 is WNHNN and CDR2 is SYGVQD (reference sequence). CDR3 protein: CASSDPGSGDAETQYF. The CDR3 bases are TGCGCCAGCAGTGACCCGGGGAGCGGGGACGCAGAGACGCAGTATTTC.

This clonotype was observed a handful of times. The chain couples TRBV7-2 to TRBJ2-7, with D perhaps TRBD2 (7 bases). V gave up 5 bases and J gave up 0 bases, with 14 bases separating them. Germline V gives CDR1 SGHTA, CDR2 FQGNSA. CDR3 size: 15 residues. CDR3 sequence: CASSKGGVSSYEQYF. The CDR3 nucleotides are TGTGCCAGCAGCAAGGGGGGGGTGAGCTCCTACGAGCAGTACTTC.

This clonotype came up a few times. This chain links TRBV6-5 with TRBJ2-5; 8 nucleotides agree with TRBD2. The CDR3 totals 16 residues. The V gene's germline CDR1 is MNHEY and CDR2 SVGAGI. Trimming at V came to 2 bases and at J to 5 bases, leaving 10 bases not matched to a gene. The CDR3 region has the DNA TGTGCCAGCAGTTACCGGGGGGGGGCGGGATCGGAGACCCAGTACTTC. Protein: CASSYRGGAGSETQYF.

The chain recombines TRBV6-5 with TRBJ2-3; 7 bases line up with TRBD2. The DNA end is a closer match to TRBJ2-7, so the J assignment may be wrong. CDR1 MNHEY and CDR2 SVGAGI come from the germline V gene. The CDR3 totals 15 residues. The CDR3 DNA is TGTGCCAGCAGTTACTCGTTTTACTCCGGGACTACGCAGTACTTC. It encodes CASSYSFYSGTTQYF.

Turning to this clonotype: The junction does not match germline at one end; this may be a read error. This rearrangement joins TRBV10-1 to TRBJ2-5; 7 bases are a match to TRBD2. Germline lookup yields CDR1 WNHNN and CDR2 SYGVQD (reference sequence). CDR3 length equals 16 residues. DNA of the CDR3: TGCGCCAGCAGCGGACGCGGGAGCCGGAGCCAAGAGACCCAGTACTTT. Amino acid sequence: CASSGRGSRSQETQYF.

The V gene is TRBV30, the J gene TRBJ1-2; 10 bases align to TRBD1. The CDR3 spans 17 residues. Losses at the gene ends were 1 base for V and 4 bases for J; bases not matched to a gene: 12. CDR1 GTSNPN and CDR2 SVGIG come from the germline V gene (reference sequence). The CDR3 DNA reads TGTGCCTGGAGTGAGTCCAGGACAGGGGGGCCGGGCTATGGCTACACCTTC. Translating gives CAWSESRTGGPGYGYTF.

In its sample, this clonotype is medium-sized. This sequence joins TRBV27 and TRBJ2-5, with D possibly being TRBD1 or TRBD2 (6 bases each). CDR1 MNHEY and CDR2 SMNVEV come from the germline V gene (reference sequence). This CDR3 comprises 14 residues. V lost 5 bases and J lost 6, with 16 bases in between. The CDR3 is CASSPVGGPKTQYF. The CDR3 DNA follows: TGTGCCAGCAGTCCCGTGGGGGGCCCAAAGACCCAGTACTTC.

The J gene is TRBJ2-1, the V gene TRBV6-1, with D perhaps TRBD1 (6 bases). The germline gives CDR1 MNHNS, CDR2 SASEGT. The CDR3 contains 17 residues. Trimming took 2 bases from V and 0 from J, leaving 14 bases between them. CDR3 sequence reads: CASSELHGDNSYNEQFF. Written as DNA, the CDR3 is TGTGCCAGCAGTGAACTTCATGGGGACAACTCCTACAATGAGCAGTTCTTC.

The chain has TRBV6-1 and TRBJ2-5; a possible D gene is TRBD2 (6 bases). V lost 5 bases and J 5 bases, leaving 12 bases between the germline ends. The CDR3 contains 13 residues. Germline V lookup: CDR1 MNHNS, CDR2 SASEGT. CDR3 coding DNA: TGTGCCAGCAGTAATGGACTATCTGAGACCCAGTACTTC. Translated, it gives CASSNGLSETQYF.

In nucleotides, the CDR3 is TGTGCCAGCAGTACAGGGGGCGGATACTATGGCTACACCTTC. It specifies CASSTGGGYYGYTF. This chain joins TRBV6-1 and TRBJ1-2; the match to TRBD1 covers 9 bases. Germline V gene sequence: CDR1 MNHNS, CDR2 SASEGT. There are 14 residues in the CDR3. The trim removed 5 bases at V and 3 bases at J, leaving 4 bases unmatched.

The chain has TRBV24-1 and TRBJ2-5; TRBD1 matches 9 bases. Gene TRBJ2-1 matches the end of the DNA better, so the J call may be wrong. The CDR3 loop spans 16 amino acids. Germline lookup yields CDR1 KGHDR and CDR2 SFDVKD. Written as DNA, the CDR3 is TGTGCCACCAGTGATTTAATGGGACAGGGTCTGGATGAGCAGTTCTTC. Its translation is CATSDLMGQGLDEQFF.

This clonotype was detected only once. The chain carries TRBV14 and TRBJ1-1, with TRBD1 matching 7 bases. CDR3 size: 13 residues. V was clipped by 3 bases and J by 4 bases; unmatched bases: 2. CDR1 and CDR2 from the germline V gene are SGHDN and FVKESK. In DNA form, the CDR3 reads TGTGCCAGCAGCCACAGGGGGTTCACTGAAGCTTTCTTT. It is translated as CASSHRGFTEAFF.

This clonotype has at least ten counts. The genes are TRBV4-2 and TRBJ2-1, with D maybe TRBD2 (5 bases). Per the germline V gene, CDR1 is LGHNA and CDR2 is YNFKEQ. The CDR3 is 16 residues long. V was cut by 1 base and J by 9 bases, with 19 bases left in between. CDR3 protein: CASSQGPRTGSGEQFF. The DNA for the CDR3 is TGTGCCAGCAGCCAAGGGCCTAGGACTGGATCGGGTGAGCAGTTCTTC.